The sample holds many counts of the clone carrying this T cell receptor (beta chain). The antigen is not known. This sample stems from a study of regulatory T cells in long-lasting Graves disease. Study conclusions and caveats: Having only a small sample size may have limited accuracy.

Trimming took 0 bases from V and 7 from J; bases not matched to a gene: 7. The CDR3 length is 15 residues. Germline CDR1 reads LGHDT; CDR2 reads YNNKEL (reference sequence). The time point denotes: newly diagnosed GD, antithyroid drugs for less than 3 months. Generation of the TCR library employed RNA extracted from PBMCs. With iRepertoire HTBI primers and Arm-PCR of CDR3 regions, TCR beta libraries were built. MiXCR, run by TCRdb on the multiplex PCR reads, gives a single entry per CDR3 protein. The sample records just over 600,000 distinct CDR3 sequences, approximately 15% being singletons. These data are also associated with another study on T cells in Graves' hyperthyroidism and ophthalmopathy.

The chain has TRBV3-1 and TRBJ1-2; 8 bases fit TRBD1. The sequence was collected from a woman in her 30s with Graves disease. The sample here was peripheral blood mononuclear cells (PBMCs), taken at new diagnosis, from a patient treated with antithyroid drugs. CDR3 sequence (DNA): TGTGCCAGCAGCCAAGACAGCGCAGGGGGCATTGGCTACACCTTC. Protein sequence: CASSQDSAGGIGYTF.